Following are 9 T cell receptor beta chains from one sample sequenced in a study of beta chain features in type 1 diabetes. Of the isolated RNA, all was reverse transcribed, and so the sequenced material was expressed TCRB transcripts. Clones were read by immunoSEQ multiplex PCR, and TCRdb kept only the in-frame ones, dropping some. The sample includes roughly 170,000 clones, approximately 13% of them seen just once. Input material: central memory CD4+ T cells from blood. All receptors come from a woman aged 18 to 35 in good health.

This rearrangement joins TRBV9 to TRBJ2-3; the D gene is possibly TRBD2 (6 bases). V lost 6 bases and J 0 bases, leaving 14 bases between the germline ends. The V gene's germline CDR1 is SGDLS and CDR2 YYNGEE. The CDR3 has 15 residues. The CDR3 sequence is CASNLLASSTDTQYF. The CDR3, as DNA: TGTGCCAGCAACCTACTAGCCTCGAGCACAGATACGCAGTATTTT.

This chain joins TRBV18 and TRBJ1-4; D not resolved. The germline CDR1 and CDR2 sequences are KGHSH and LQKENI. Trimming removed 2 bases from V and 6 bases from J, with 7 bases in between. The CDR3 extends over 13 amino acids. Here the CDR3 DNA reads TGTGCCAGCTCACCAGGGCTGGATGAAAAACTGTTTTTT. The encoded protein is CASSPGLDEKLFF.

There are a few counts of this clone. The junction does not match germline at one end; this may be a read error. The rearrangement uses TRBV7-7 and TRBJ2-6; D is possibly TRBD2 (6 bases). This CDR3 comprises 19 residues. In germline, CDR1 is SSHAT, CDR2 FNYEAQ (reference sequence). This chain's CDR3 is CASRLLGTRALTGANVLTF. The CDR3 DNA sequence: TGTGCTAGCAGGTTGCTCGGGACTCGAGCCCTAACTGGGGCCAACGTCCTGACTTTC. Based on the CDR3 plus reference TRBV7-7 and TRBJ2-6, the full variable domain is GAGVSQSPRYKVTKRGQDVTLRCDPISSHATLYWYQQALGQGPEFLTYFNYEAQPDKSGLPSDRFSAERPEGSISTLTIQRTEQRDSAMYRCASRLLGTRALTGANVLTFGAGSRLTVL.

This clone has just a few counts. The rearrangement joins TRBV29-1 to TRBJ2-7, with 10 bases identical to TRBD2. Looked up from germline, CDR1 is SQVTM and CDR2 is ANQGSEA. The CDR3 runs to 15 residues. The V and J ends lost 0 bases and 7 bases, in that order; junction bases with no gene match: 9. The CDR3 sequence: CSVEDWASGSVEQYF. The CDR3 coding sequence is TGCAGCGTTGAAGATTGGGCTAGCGGGAGTGTTGAGCAGTACTTC.

There are a few counts of this clone. Germline is not matched at one junction end, which may reflect a read error. V is TRBV11-1 and J is TRBJ2-1; D perhaps matches TRBD2 (6 bases). From germline, CDR1 is SGHAT and CDR2 FQDESV (reference sequence). This CDR3 comprises 15 residues. CDR3 sequence reads: CASSLGLLAANGQFF. CDR3 bases: TGTGCCAGCAGCCTGGGACTTTTGGCAGCCAATGGGCAGTTCTTC.

V and J are TRBV15 and TRBJ1-2, with D tentatively TRBD1 (6 bases). This CDR3 has 13 amino acids. Germline V CDR1 and CDR2: LNHNV, YYDKDF (reference sequence). V was cut by 2 bases and J by 8 bases, with 12 bases left in between. The CDR3 sequence is CATSRHTGLGYTF. The DNA of the CDR3 is TGTGCCACCAGCAGACATACAGGGCTGGGCTACACCTTC.

The rearrangement links TRBV30 to TRBJ2-3; 15 bases map to TRBD2. Germline V gene lookup returns CDR1 GTSNPN and CDR2 SVGIG (reference sequence). V trimming: 5 bases; J trimming: 5 bases; junction bases outside the gene matches: 5. The CDR3 sequence is 15 residues long. The CDR3 DNA follows: TGTGCCTGGGGACTAGCGGGAGGGATAGTAGATACGCAGTATTTT. Amino acid sequence: CAWGLAGGIVDTQYF.

In this sample, this clone turned up a few times. The chain combines TRBV6-5 with TRBJ1-4; 7 bases line up with TRBD1. The germline V gene has CDR1 MNHEY and CDR2 SVGAGI. The CDR3 is 16 residues long. V lost 4 bases, J lost 10 bases, and 15 bases stayed unmatched. The CDR3 bases are TGTGCCAGCAGTTTCAACAGGGTCAGGGGGAGCGGAAAACTGTTTTTT. Its protein product is CASSFNRVRGSGKLFF.

This clone was detected only a few times. This chain links TRBV28 with TRBJ1-2; 7 bases fit TRBD1. J was trimmed by 7 bases and V by 2 bases; bases with no gene match: 7. CDR3 length: 14 residues. Germline V CDR1 and CDR2: MDHEN, SYDVKM. CDR3 loop: CASSLHQGGGGYTF. Here the CDR3 DNA reads TGTGCCAGCAGTTTACACCAGGGGGGAGGTGGCTACACCTTC.